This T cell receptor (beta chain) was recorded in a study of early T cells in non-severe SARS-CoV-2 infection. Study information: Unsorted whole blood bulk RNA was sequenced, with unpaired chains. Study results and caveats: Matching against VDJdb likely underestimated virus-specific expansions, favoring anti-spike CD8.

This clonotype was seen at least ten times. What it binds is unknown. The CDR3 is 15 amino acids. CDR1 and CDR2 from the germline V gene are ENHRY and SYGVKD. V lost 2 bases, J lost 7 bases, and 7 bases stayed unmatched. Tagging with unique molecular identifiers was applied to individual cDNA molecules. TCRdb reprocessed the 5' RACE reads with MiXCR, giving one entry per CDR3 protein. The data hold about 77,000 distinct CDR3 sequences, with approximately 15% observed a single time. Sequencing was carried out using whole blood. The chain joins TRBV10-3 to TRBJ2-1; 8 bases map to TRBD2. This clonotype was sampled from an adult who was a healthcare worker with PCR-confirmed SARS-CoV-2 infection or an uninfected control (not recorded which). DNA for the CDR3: TGTGCCATCAGTGAGCGGGGGATAGCGGGAAATGAGCAGTTCTTC. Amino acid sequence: CAISERGIAGNEQFF.